These 29 T cell receptor beta chains originate from one sample sequenced in a study of PD-1 blockade in classical Hodgkin lymphoma. Time point noted: newly diagnosed, previously untreated cHL patient sample. From thawed PBMCs, CD4+ T cells were purified using magnetic negative selection. Generated by immunoSEQ multiplex PCR, the TCRdb table keeps only in-frame clones and is missing some. The data contain 20,000 to 30,000 clones, about 89% of them singletons. Sequenced input: CD4+ T cells from blood. These receptors originate from a human donor with classical Hodgkin lymphoma.

The gene calls are TRBV5-5 and TRBJ2-7, with no clear D. V shed 1 base and J shed 3 bases, with 11 bases lying between them. This CDR3 is built from 14 residues. CDR1 and CDR2 (germline): SGHKS, YYEKEE (reference sequence). The CDR3 sequence: CASSLPPLIYEQYF. The CDR3 DNA sequence: TGTGCCAGCAGCTTGCCCCCGCTTATCTACGAGCAGTACTTC.

The CDR3 here is CASRPHGGLEQFF. The CDR3, as DNA: TGTGCCAGCAGGCCCCACGGAGGGCTTGAGCAGTTCTTC. This chain connects TRBV27 to TRBJ2-1, with D possibly being TRBD2 (6 bases). CDR1 is MNHEY, CDR2 SMNVEV, per germline (reference sequence). V was clipped by 6 bases and J by 9 bases, with 15 bases between them. This CDR3 is 13 amino acids long.

The J gene is TRBJ2-7, the V gene TRBV6-5; 8 bases match TRBD2. Germline V gene lookup returns CDR1 MNHEY and CDR2 SVGAGI. The CDR3 loop spans 13 amino acids. The trim removed 6 bases at V and 3 bases at J, leaving 4 bases unmatched. The CDR3 DNA reads TGTGCCAGCAGATTAAGCGGGGGCTACGAGCAGTACTTC. As protein: CASRLSGGYEQYF.

The genes are TRBV29-1 and TRBJ1-4; perhaps TRBD1 as D (5 bases). The CDR3 runs to 16 residues. Between the trimmed V and J ends, which lost 6 bases and 0 bases, there was a span of 17 bases. Germline V CDR1 and CDR2: SQVTM, ANQGSEA. CDR3 coding DNA: TGCAGCGTCTCCGACAGAGCAGACGCAACTAATGAAAAACTGTTTTTT. Translated, it gives CSVSDRADATNEKLFF.

In this sample, this clone turned up once. DNA for the CDR3: TGTGCCAGTAGTATTATGTGGGGACCCACAGATACGCAGTATTTT. Translated, it gives CASSIMWGPTDTQYF. The rearrangement uses TRBV19 and TRBJ2-3; D possibly matches TRBD1 or TRBD2 (5 bases each). The CDR3 covers 15 residues. CDR1 and CDR2 from the germline V gene are LNHDA and SQIVND (reference sequence). V lost 3 bases and J 2 bases, leaving 12 bases between the germline ends.

The rearrangement uses TRBV11-2 and TRBJ2-6; maybe TRBD1 (5 bases). This CDR3 comprises 15 residues. The germline V and J ends were trimmed by 3 bases and 0 bases, with 6 bases remaining between them. Germline V gene sequence: CDR1 SGHAT, CDR2 FQNNGV. The DNA for the CDR3 is TGTGCCAGCAGCTTTGGGGCCTCTGGGGCCAACGTCCTGACTTTC. It translates to CASSFGASGANVLTF.

This clone was counted only a few times. The chain employs TRBV6-1 and TRBJ1-5, with D uncertain. CDR3 length: 11 amino acids. Trimming left V 5 bases short and J 4 bases short, with 3 bases between. Germline-derived CDR1 and CDR2 are MNHNS and SASEGT. The CDR3 DNA sequence: TGTGCCAGCAGTACTAATCAGCCCCAGCATTTT. It specifies CASSTNQPQHF.

This chain joins TRBV19 and TRBJ2-7; weak D call: TRBD2 (6 bases). The V gene's germline CDR1 is LNHDA and CDR2 SQIVND (reference sequence). Trimming removed 6 bases from V and 0 bases from J, with 12 bases in between. This CDR3 is 14 amino acids long. In DNA, the CDR3 is TGTGCCAGTAGCCTTGCGGGGAGCTCCTACGAGCAGTACTTC. This translates into CASSLAGSSYEQYF.

The chain recombines TRBV7-9 with TRBJ2-3, with a weak D call TRBD2 (7 bases). V was cut by 5 bases and J by 4 bases, with 13 bases left in between. This CDR3 has 14 residues. Looked up from germline, CDR1 is SEHNR and CDR2 is FQNEAQ (reference sequence). Written as DNA, the CDR3 is TGTGCCAGCAGCCCGGGGGGCATAGCAGATACGCAGTATTTT. Amino acid sequence: CASSPGGIADTQYF.

This rearrangement joins TRBV10-2 to TRBJ2-1, with D possibly being TRBD2 (7 bases). V was shortened by 0 bases and J by 4 bases, with 16 bases between the two germline ends. The CDR3 length is 17 residues. In germline, CDR1 is WSHSY, CDR2 SAAADI. CDR3 in DNA: TGCGCCAGCAGTGAGTCGATGAGGGGGGGTTGGTACAATGAGCAGTTCTTC. Amino acid sequence: CASSESMRGGWYNEQFF.

The V call is TRBV4-3, the J call TRBJ2-7; 7 bases fit TRBD1. Trimming cost V 0 bases and J 5 bases; bases outside gene matches: 7. The CDR3 has 15 residues. CDR1 LGHNA and CDR2 YSLEER come from the germline V gene. The chain's CDR3 is CASSQDDRVVDEQYF. The CDR3 region has the DNA TGCGCCAGCAGCCAAGATGACAGGGTGGTCGACGAGCAGTACTTC.

V usage is TRBV25-1 and J usage is TRBJ1-3; D not certain. With 4 bases removed from V and 0 bases from J, the gap between germline ends came to 10 bases. CDR3 length: 15 residues. Germline CDR1 MGHDK, CDR2 SYGVNS. The CDR3 loop reads CASSAPTSSGNTIYF. The CDR3, as DNA: TGTGCCAGCAGTGCCCCTACGAGCTCTGGAAACACCATATATTTT. Based on the CDR3 plus reference TRBV25-1 and TRBJ1-3, the full variable domain is EADIYQTPRYLVIGTGKKITLECSQTMGHDKMYWYQQDPGMELHLIHYSYGVNSTEKGDLSSESTVSRIRTEHFPLTLESARPSHTSQYLCASSAPTSSGNTIYFGEGSWLTVV.

The rearrangement uses TRBV11-2 and TRBJ2-5; D possibly corresponds to TRBD2 (6 bases). Between the trimmed V and J ends, which lost 8 bases and 3 bases, there was a span of 16 bases. CDR1 SGHAT and CDR2 FQNNGV come from the germline V gene. This CDR3 is built from 14 residues. The CDR3 DNA sequence: TGTGCCAGCGTCTTTCGGAGGGGCGAAGAGACCCAGTACTTC. Translated: CASVFRRGEETQYF.

The chain carries TRBV6-5 and TRBJ1-6; D may be TRBD1 (5 bases). In germline, CDR1 is MNHEY, CDR2 SVGAGI. This CDR3 region has 14 residues. The germline V and J ends were trimmed by 6 bases and 5 bases, with 11 bases remaining between them. The CDR3 coding sequence is TGTGCCAGCAGGGGGGTTTGGGATAATTCACCCCTCCACTTT. This codes for CASRGVWDNSPLHF.

CDR3 sequence: CASSIDYTYEQYF. The CDR3 DNA follows: TGTGCCAGTAGTATCGATTATACCTACGAGCAGTACTTC. The chain carries TRBV19 and TRBJ2-7, with D uncertain. The ends were cut back, 3 bases at V and 2 bases at J, with 8 bases in the middle. The CDR3 sequence is 13 residues long. Germline V lookup: CDR1 LNHDA, CDR2 SQIVND (reference sequence).

The CDR3 DNA sequence: TGTGCCAGCAGTTTCACCTACAATGAGCAGTTCTTC. Amino acids: CASSFTYNEQFF. The gene calls are TRBV28 and TRBJ2-1; D not resolved. V shed 3 bases and J shed 2 bases, with 2 bases lying between them. The CDR3 length is 12 residues. Germline assignment: CDR1 MDHEN and CDR2 SYDVKM.

The J gene is TRBJ2-7, the V gene TRBV7-9; D might be TRBD1 (6 bases). Germline V gene lookup returns CDR1 SEHNR and CDR2 FQNEAQ (reference sequence). Trimming took off 3 bases at V and 4 bases at J, with 22 bases between the two ends. This CDR3 has 17 residues. CDR3 sequence: CASSFGVVARGIYEQYF. The CDR3 DNA sequence: TGTGCCAGCAGCTTCGGGGTTGTGGCAAGGGGGATTTACGAGCAGTACTTC.

The chain joins TRBV9 to TRBJ2-2; maybe TRBD2 (6 bases). CDR1 and CDR2 from the germline V gene are SGDLS and YYNGEE. V lost 0 bases and J lost 3, with 21 bases in between. This CDR3 contains 19 residues. CDR3 nucleotide sequence: TGTGCCAGCAGCGTAGCATCGGGAGTGGGGGGTCCGGACACCGGGGAGCTGTTTTTT. Translating gives CASSVASGVGGPDTGELFF.

The genes are TRBV18 and TRBJ1-1, with D perhaps matching TRBD1 (6 bases). The length of the CDR3 is 16 residues. CDR1 KGHSH and CDR2 LQKENI come from the germline V gene. Trimming removed 0 bases at V and 2 bases at J, with 13 bases between. CDR3 bases: TGTGCCAGCTCACCACCCAGTTGGGGGGCTAACACTGAAGCTTTCTTT. Amino acid sequence: CASSPPSWGANTEAFF.

This clone was detected once. CDR3 in amino acids: CASSQLSDSRRVETQYF. CDR3 sequence (DNA): TGTGCCAGCAGCCAACTTAGCGACAGCCGACGGGTAGAGACCCAGTACTTC. The chain has TRBV14 and TRBJ2-5, with D perhaps matching TRBD1 or TRBD2 (5 bases each). V was shortened by 2 bases and J by 4 bases, with 20 bases between the two germline ends. CDR3 length: 17 residues. CDR1 and CDR2 (germline): SGHDN, FVKESK.

The J gene is TRBJ2-3, the V gene TRBV5-1, with TRBD2 matching 7 bases. J lost 4 bases, V lost 4 bases, and 12 bases had no gene match. The CDR3 consists of 16 residues. Germline CDR1 and CDR2: SGHRS and YFSETQ. The CDR3 region is CASSRIAGPGADTQYF. Written as DNA, the CDR3 is TGCGCCAGCAGCCGTATAGCGGGCCCGGGGGCAGATACGCAGTATTTT.

CDR3 in amino acids: CASSYGSWRGGELFF. DNA for the CDR3: TGTGCCAGCAGTTACGGGTCATGGCGGGGTGGGGAGCTGTTTTTT. The chain carries TRBV6-5 and TRBJ2-2, with D possibly being TRBD2 (6 bases). This CDR3 spans 15 amino acids. Per the germline V gene, CDR1 is MNHEY and CDR2 is SVGAGI. V shed 2 bases and J shed 8 bases, with 15 bases lying between them.

The CDR3 DNA sequence: TGTGCCAGTATCGGGACAGGGTTATACAATGAGCAGTTCTTC. Its translation: CASIGTGLYNEQFF. The gene calls are TRBV19 and TRBJ2-1; 9 bases map to TRBD1. This CDR3 contains 14 residues. J gave up 4 bases and V 7 bases, and 5 bases lay outside the gene matches. Germline assignment: CDR1 LNHDA and CDR2 SQIVND (reference sequence).

The chain joins TRBV6-4 to TRBJ2-2; TRBD2 aligns across 13 bases. J was trimmed by 6 bases and V by 2 bases; bases with no gene match: 0. Germline V gives CDR1 MRHNA, CDR2 SNTAGT. The CDR3 extends over 15 amino acids. The CDR3 DNA sequence: TGTGCCAGCAGTGACGGGACTAGCGGGGCCGGGGAGCTGTTTTTT. Translation: CASSDGTSGAGELFF.

This clone was detected only a few times. V and J are TRBV19 and TRBJ1-1; 9 bases map to TRBD1. V lost 6 bases, J lost 5 bases, and 7 bases stayed unmatched. The length of the CDR3 is 14 residues. Germline CDR1 is LNHDA and CDR2 is SQIVND (reference sequence). This CDR3 reads CASSLDRGKTEAFF. The CDR3 bases are TGTGCCAGTAGCCTGGACAGGGGTAAAACTGAAGCTTTCTTT. The full variable domain, in which reference TRBV19 and TRBJ1-1 provide the parts outside the CDR3, is DGGITQSPKYLFRKEGQNVTLSCEQNLNHDAMYWYRQDPGQGLRLIYYSQIVNDFQKGDIAEGYSVSREKKESFPLTVTSAQKNPTAFYLCASSLDRGKTEAFFGQGTRLTVV.

This clone was seen only a few times. The chain couples TRBV13 to TRBJ1-5, with D unresolved. V was trimmed by 5 bases and J by 0 bases, leaving 5 bases between them. The CDR3 contains 13 residues. The germline V gene encodes CDR1 PRHDT and CDR2 FYEKMQ (reference sequence). The CDR3 loop is CASSLDSNQPQHF. CDR3 bases: TGTGCCAGCAGCCTGGATAGCAATCAGCCCCAGCATTTT.

V gene TRBV5-6 combines with J gene TRBJ1-2; D uncertain. V was shortened by 0 bases and J by 7 bases, with 7 bases between the two germline ends. Germline V gene lookup returns CDR1 SGHDT and CDR2 YYEEEE. This CDR3 comprises 12 residues. The CDR3 spells CASSLGHGGYTF. The CDR3 coding sequence is TGTGCCAGCAGCTTGGGGCACGGTGGCTACACCTTC.

This chain connects TRBV30 to TRBJ2-7; 8 positions match TRBD2. V lost 2 bases to trimming and J lost 4 bases; unmatched junction nucleotides: 4. The CDR3 has 13 residues. Germline V gene data show CDR1 as GTSNPN and CDR2 as SVGIG (reference sequence). As DNA, the CDR3 is TGTGCCTGGAGTTCGGGGGGGTTTTACGAGCAGTACTTC. Translated, it gives CAWSSGGFYEQYF. The full variable domain, with the rest looked up from reference TRBV30 and TRBJ2-7, is SQTIHQWPATLVQPVGSPLSLECTVEGTSNPNLYWYRQAAGRGLQLLFYSVGIGQISSEVPQNLSASRPQDRQFILSSKKLLLSDSGFYLCAWSSGGFYEQYFGPGTRLTVT.

This chain connects TRBV18 to TRBJ1-1; no clear D. The CDR3 extends over 17 amino acids. Germline V gives CDR1 KGHSH, CDR2 LQKENI. Trimming removed 1 base from V and 4 bases from J, with 19 bases in between. The CDR3 bases are TGTGCCAGCTCACCACGGTCGGGATTAGAAGTGGGCACTGAAGCTTTCTTT. Protein product: CASSPRSGLEVGTEAFF.